This T cell receptor (beta chain) stems from a study of cytomegalovirus exposure and HLA in healthy donors. Study overall: Researchers found that about 84% of 350 to 500 genotyped donors fell within the Caucasian-associated ancestry cluster. Study-level points and caveats: Cytomegalovirus-associated status was assigned to 164 TCR beta chains. Earlier analysis found most TCR beta V segments productive about 90% or about 30% of the time.

At collection, donors were nominally healthy, but unrecorded immune exposures were probable. This clone was recorded once. Its antigen is as yet unknown. Both 60 Vbeta primers and 13 Jbeta primers went into the PCR. Profiling relied on immunoSEQ multiplex PCR, and the TCRdb table lists in-frame clones only, not all of them. The sample consists of fewer than 95,000 clones, around 81% of them appearing once. There are 16 residues in the CDR3. The J segment lost 0 bases and the V segment lost 5 bases, leaving 7 bases of the junction unmatched. The germline V gene encodes CDR1 MNHEY and CDR2 SMNVEV (reference sequence).

The receptor was derived from a man younger than 35 in good health and CMV-seronegative. J is TRBJ1-1 and V is TRBV27; 9 positions match TRBD1. The sample taken for sequencing was PBMCs. The CDR3 sequence: CASSRDRVHMNTEAFF. The DNA for the CDR3 is TGTGCCAGCAGTCGGGACAGGGTCCACATGAACACTGAAGCTTTCTTT.